This T cell receptor (beta chain) was sequenced in a study of cytomegalovirus exposure and HLA in healthy donors. Study-wide findings and caveats: Published work reported that the classifier diagnosed cytomegalovirus status with high specificity and sensitivity. First-cohort TCR clusters tended to co-occur in the 90 to 150 validation repertoires, a later analysis found.

About this clone: As yet, its antigen is unknown.

Clones were read by immunoSEQ multiplex PCR, and TCRdb kept only the in-frame ones, dropping some. The sample holds about 65,000 clones; under 95% are singletons and the top ten take 1% to 1.5%. The receptor was isolated from a woman younger than 35 in good health and CMV-seronegative. Sequencing used PBMCs.

The CDR3 DNA reads as TGTGCCTGGGGGTCGGGGGGGGACGGAAACACCATATATTTT. The encoded protein is CAWGSGGDGNTIYF. The chain links TRBV30 to TRBJ1-3, with D perhaps TRBD1 (5 bases). Trimming stripped 5 bases from V and 4 bases from J, with 15 bases between. The CDR3 runs to 14 residues. CDR1 GTSNPN and CDR2 SVGIG come from the germline V gene (reference sequence).